Each of the 32 T cell receptor beta chains below was sequenced from the same sample in a study of blood T cell repertoires in COVID-19. Assay: immunoSEQ multiplex PCR; the TCRdb copy retains only in-frame clones and omits some. Of approximately 70,000 clones in the sample, roughly 85% were seen once. Specimen: peripheral blood. Receptors originate from a woman aged 45 to 65 with COVID-19, enrolled during active disease.

CDR3 nucleotide sequence: TGCGCCAGCAGCTGGCGGACAGGGGACACCGGGGAGCTGTTTTTT. This sequence encodes CASSWRTGDTGELFF. The chain joins TRBV5-1 to TRBJ2-2; TRBD1 aligns across 9 bases. The CDR3 spans 15 residues. Germline V lookup: CDR1 SGHRS, CDR2 YFSETQ. V lost 3 bases to trimming and J lost 3 bases; unmatched junction nucleotides: 3.

The gene calls are TRBV10-2 and TRBJ1-5; D perhaps matches TRBD1 (5 bases). The V end was cut by 6 bases, the J end by 1 base, with 10 bases between. This CDR3 has 14 residues. The germline V gene has CDR1 WSHSY and CDR2 SAAADI. CDR3 coding DNA: TGCGCCAGCAGGAGGCAGGGCAGCAATCAGCCCCAGCATTTT. It is translated as CASRRQGSNQPQHF.

The genes are TRBV12-5 and TRBJ2-1, with 8 bases matching TRBD2. The CDR3 loop spans 16 amino acids. Germline V gene sequence: CDR1 LGHNT, CDR2 FRNRAP. J lost 5 bases, V lost 4 bases, and 10 bases had no gene match. CDR3 loop: CASGSSWSGRHNEQFF. The CDR3 DNA reads as TGTGCTAGTGGTTCCTCCTGGAGCGGGAGACACAATGAGCAGTTCTTC. Variable domain in full (rest from reference TRBV12-5 and TRBJ2-1): DARVTQTPRHKVTEMGQEVTMRCQPILGHNTVFWYRQTMMQGLELLAYFRNRAPLDDSGMPKDRFSAEMPDATLATLKIQPSEPRDSAVYFCASGSSWSGRHNEQFFGPGTRLTVL.

The chain is built from TRBV30 and TRBJ2-7, with a possible D match to TRBD2 (6 bases). V lost 4 bases and J 5 bases, leaving 12 bases between the germline ends. The CDR3 runs 12 residues. CDR1 GTSNPN and CDR2 SVGIG come from the germline V gene (reference sequence). CDR3 nucleotide sequence: TGTGCCTGGAAGACTAGTCGTGACGAGCAGTACTTC. It encodes CAWKTSRDEQYF.

The rearrangement links TRBV7-9 to TRBJ2-1; 8 nucleotides line up with TRBD2. Losses at the gene ends were 1 base for V and 8 bases for J; bases not matched to a gene: 7. The length of the CDR3 is 15 residues. Germline CDR1 is SEHNR and CDR2 is FQNEAQ (reference sequence). The CDR3 DNA is TGTGCCAGCAGCTTAGAAGACGGGAGGGCGGATGAGCAGTTCTTC. Amino acid sequence: CASSLEDGRADEQFF.

The CDR3 coding sequence is TGTGCCAGCAGTTTACTAGCGGGAACCGAGACCCAGTACTTC. It codes for CASSLLAGTETQYF. This chain connects TRBV28 to TRBJ2-5; TRBD2 agrees at 9 bases. The CDR3 spans 14 residues. CDR1 MDHEN and CDR2 SYDVKM come from the germline V gene. The V segment lost 2 bases and the J segment 5 bases; nucleotides outside the gene matches: 3.

The chain carries TRBV3-1 (or the pseudogene TRBV3-2) and TRBJ2-5; perhaps TRBD2 as D (6 bases). In germline, CDR1 is LGHDT, CDR2 YNNKEL (reference sequence). Trimming left V 4 bases short and J 3 bases short, with 6 bases between. The CDR3 extends over 12 amino acids. This CDR3 is CASSRGEETQYF. The CDR3 bases are TGTGCCAGCAGCCGGGGGGAAGAGACCCAGTACTTC.

The CDR3 nucleotides read TGTGCCAGCGACTCCGGGATCGACCCACCCCGAGATACGCAGTATTTT. This codes for CASDSGIDPPRDTQYF. This chain links TRBV19 with TRBJ2-3, with a weak D call TRBD2 (5 bases). This CDR3 contains 16 residues. Trimming stripped 9 bases from V and 5 bases from J, with 24 bases between. In germline, CDR1 is LNHDA, CDR2 SQIVND (reference sequence).

The chain joins TRBV7-9 to TRBJ1-6; tentative D call: TRBD1 (5 bases). The V and J ends lost 1 base and 2 bases respectively, with 9 bases between them. Germline CDR1 reads SEHNR; CDR2 reads FQNEAQ (reference sequence). The CDR3 has 16 residues. CDR3 sequence (DNA): TGTGCCAGCAGCTTAGGGGGGGGGACCTATAATTCACCCCTCCACTTT. Encoded protein: CASSLGGGTYNSPLHF.

The rearrangement uses TRBV9 and TRBJ2-2; 13 nucleotides line up with TRBD2. Trimming removed 1 base from V and 8 bases from J; junction bases left unmatched: 5. The germline gives CDR1 SGDLS, CDR2 YYNGEE. The CDR3 spans 16 residues. In DNA, the CDR3 is TGTGCCAGCAGCGTAAGACTAGCGGGAGGAGGTGGGGAGCTGTTTTTT. It specifies CASSVRLAGGGGELFF.

This clone appeared a few times. The CDR3 is CATSGPGLADTDTQYF. The DNA of the CDR3 is TGTGCCACCAGCGGACCGGGACTAGCGGACACAGATACGCAGTATTTT. This chain joins TRBV15 and TRBJ2-3, with 11 bases that match TRBD2. CDR1 and CDR2 (germline): LNHNV, YYDKDF (reference sequence). V lost 5 bases to trimming and J lost 2 bases; unmatched junction nucleotides: 6. This CDR3 comprises 16 residues.

The V call is TRBV11-3, the J call TRBJ1-2; TRBD1 matches 7 bases. Germline-derived CDR1 and CDR2 are SGHNT and YENEEA. Losses at the gene ends were 4 bases for V and 1 base for J; bases not matched to a gene: 6. The CDR3 loop spans 15 amino acids. The CDR3 sequence is CASSSGQIRNYGYTF. The CDR3 region has the DNA TGTGCCAGCAGCTCGGGACAGATTCGTAACTATGGCTACACCTTC.

The V call is TRBV19, the J call TRBJ2-1; tentative D call: TRBD2 (6 bases). The CDR3 runs 14 residues. Trimming removed 5 bases from V and 8 bases from J, with 16 bases in between. Per germline, CDR1 LNHDA and CDR2 SQIVND (reference sequence). The CDR3 bases are TGTGCCAGTAGTCTCGGGAGTATGGTCGATGAGCAGTTCTTC. The encoded protein is CASSLGSMVDEQFF.

The chain employs TRBV7-2 and TRBJ2-7, with TRBD2 matching 10 bases. This CDR3 has 16 residues. In germline, CDR1 is SGHTA, CDR2 FQGNSA. J was trimmed by 6 bases and V by 3 bases; bases with no gene match: 11. CDR3 residues: CASSFTPSGSAGEQYF. As DNA, the CDR3 is TGTGCCAGCAGCTTCACACCTAGCGGGAGCGCGGGCGAGCAGTACTTC.

This rearrangement joins TRBV11-2 to TRBJ1-2; D possibly corresponds to TRBD1 (5 bases). With 2 bases removed from V and 3 bases from J, the gap between germline ends came to 13 bases. Germline V gene lookup returns CDR1 SGHAT and CDR2 FQNNGV. There are 15 residues in the CDR3. The DNA for the CDR3 is TGTGCCAGCAGCTTATATGGGGGGACGGACTATGGCTACACCTTC. This translates into CASSLYGGTDYGYTF.

V usage is TRBV29-1 and J usage is TRBJ1-2, with 8 bases aligning to TRBD1. The CDR3 covers 9 residues. V shed 6 bases and J 13 bases; nucleotides not matched to a gene: 4. The germline CDR1 and CDR2 sequences are SQVTM and ANQGSEA. CDR3 in amino acids: CSVGQVVTF. The CDR3 DNA is TGCAGCGTGGGACAGGTGGTCACCTTC.

In this sample, this clone turned up once. V gene TRBV2 combines with J gene TRBJ2-2; D perhaps matches TRBD2 (5 bases). The CDR3 spans 15 residues. Germline V gene data show CDR1 as SNHLY and CDR2 as FYNNEI. V was pared by 11 bases and J by 3 bases, with 19 bases between. CDR3 residues: CASTILRGDTGELFF. For the CDR3, the DNA is TGTGCCTCCACGATACTACGGGGTGACACCGGGGAGCTGTTTTTT.

This chain links TRBV9 with TRBJ2-3; 11 positions agree with TRBD2. From germline, CDR1 is SGDLS and CDR2 YYNGEE. The V and J ends lost 2 bases and 3 bases, in that order; junction bases with no gene match: 5. This CDR3 has 16 residues. The DNA of the CDR3 is TGTGCCAGCAGCGTGTCCCTAGCGGGAGGTACAGATACGCAGTATTTT. Translated: CASSVSLAGGTDTQYF.

The chain carries TRBV2 and TRBJ1-2; D not resolved. Trimming shortened V by 8 bases and J by 1 base, and 11 bases separated the two germline ends. From germline, CDR1 is SNHLY and CDR2 FYNNEI. The CDR3 spans 13 residues. CDR3 nucleotides: TGTGCCAGCTCCCTCAGGCGTAACTATGGCTACACCTTC. This sequence encodes CASSLRRNYGYTF.

The rearrangement uses TRBV28 and TRBJ1-2; no clear D. Looked up from germline, CDR1 is MDHEN and CDR2 is SYDVKM. V lost 10 bases, J lost 8 bases, and 14 bases lay in between. The CDR3 consists of 11 residues. The CDR3 nucleotides read TGTGCCATCGGGAGGGATTGGGGCTACACCTTC. This sequence encodes CAIGRDWGYTF.

The rearrangement uses TRBV13 and TRBJ2-1; D is perhaps TRBD2 (6 bases). Trimming left V 0 bases short and J 7 bases short, with 16 bases between. This CDR3 has 16 amino acids. CDR1 is PRHDT, CDR2 FYEKMQ, per germline (reference sequence). This CDR3 is CASSLGPGRILNEQFF. In nucleotides, the CDR3 is TGTGCCAGCAGCTTAGGCCCCGGGAGAATCTTGAATGAGCAGTTCTTC.

This clone was recorded only once. The chain is built from TRBV3-1 (or the pseudogene TRBV3-2) and TRBJ2-7, with 11 bases matching TRBD1. Trimming cost V 4 bases and J 3 bases; bases outside gene matches: 2. Germline-derived CDR1 and CDR2 are LGHDT and YNNKEL (reference sequence). The CDR3 length is 14 residues. The CDR3 region has the DNA TGTGCCAGCAGCCCGGACAGGGGGCGCTACGAGCAGTACTTC. It is translated as CASSPDRGRYEQYF.

The chain joins TRBV11-2 to TRBJ2-1; TRBD2 is a possible D gene (5 bases). This CDR3 spans 14 amino acids. Germline CDR1 SGHAT, CDR2 FQNNGV. Trimming left V 0 bases short and J 12 bases short, with 15 bases between. Here the CDR3 DNA reads TGTGCCAGCAGCTTAGATCTAAGGAACCGGGGGCAGTTCTTC. Protein: CASSLDLRNRGQFF.

The CDR3 region has the DNA TGTGCCAGCAGCCTCGACAGGGGCGAGCAGTACTTC. It is translated as CASSLDRGEQYF. The J gene is TRBJ2-7, the V gene TRBV14, with 8 bases identical to TRBD1. This CDR3 has 12 residues. The germline V gene has CDR1 SGHDN and CDR2 FVKESK. V shed 4 bases, J shed 6 bases, and the junction held 2 bases outside the gene matches.

This CDR3 is CASSRDRVSDTQYF. The DNA of the CDR3 is TGTGCCAGCAGCCGGGACAGGGTTTCAGATACGCAGTATTTT. The V and J genes are TRBV2 and TRBJ2-3; 9 positions match TRBD1. V was clipped by 6 bases and J by 4 bases; unmatched bases: 5. The CDR3 loop spans 14 amino acids. CDR1 is SNHLY, CDR2 FYNNEI, per germline.

The rearrangement joins TRBV4-2 to TRBJ2-5, with D unresolved. This CDR3 contains 11 residues. The V gene's germline CDR1 is LGHNA and CDR2 YNFKEQ. Trimming pared 3 bases from V and 5 bases from J, leaving 4 bases between. CDR3 DNA sequence: TGTGCCAGCAGCCATGCGGAGACCCAGTACTTC. It yields the protein CASSHAETQYF.

This clone was picked up a small number of times. V usage is TRBV6-1 and J usage is TRBJ1-1; a possible D gene is TRBD1 (6 bases). The CDR3 runs 16 residues. Trimming stripped 4 bases from V and 9 bases from J, with 24 bases between. Looked up from germline, CDR1 is MNHNS and CDR2 is SASEGT. The CDR3: CASSGRTTGTSYQAFF. Written as DNA, the CDR3 is TGTGCCAGCAGTGGCAGAACGACAGGTACATCATACCAAGCTTTCTTT.

In its sample, this clone was seen once. The genes are TRBV11-3 and TRBJ2-1; 8 bases are a match to TRBD2. The CDR3 is made up of 15 amino acids. Germline V gene sequence: CDR1 SGHNT, CDR2 YENEEA. With V trimmed by 5 bases and J by 8 bases, 11 bases remained unmatched. The CDR3 sequence: CASSTGGGGEDEQFF. The CDR3 coding sequence is TGTGCCAGCAGCACGGGAGGGGGGGGTGAGGATGAGCAGTTCTTC.

The chain joins TRBV28 to TRBJ2-1; D unclear. Germline V gene sequence: CDR1 MDHEN, CDR2 SYDVKM. Between the trimmed V and J ends, which lost 10 bases and 4 bases, there was a span of 17 bases. The CDR3 is made up of 14 amino acids. CDR3 in amino acids: CATHGWLKYNEQFF. As DNA, the CDR3 is TGTGCCACCCACGGGTGGTTAAAATACAATGAGCAGTTCTTC. Based on the CDR3 plus reference TRBV28 and TRBJ2-1, the full variable domain is DVKVTQSSRYLVKRTGEKVFLECVQDMDHENMFWYRQDPGLGLRLIYFSYDVKMKEKGDIPEGYSVSREKKERFSLILESASTNQTSMYLCATHGWLKYNEQFFGPGTRLTVL.

This chain joins TRBV6-4 and TRBJ2-3, with 7 nucleotides matching TRBD2. Germline lookup yields CDR1 MRHNA and CDR2 SNTAGT. Germline trimming cut 10 bases from V and 3 bases from J; bases unmatched to any gene: 13. This CDR3 is built from 15 residues. CDR3 loop: CATSDGGSPTDTQYF. CDR3 nucleotides: TGTGCCACCTCCGATGGCGGGAGCCCAACAGATACGCAGTATTTT.

The rearrangement joins TRBV19 to TRBJ2-3; possibly TRBD2 for D (6 bases). The CDR3 length is 17 residues. Between the trimmed V and J ends, which lost 5 bases and 1 base, there was a span of 19 bases. Germline loops: CDR1 LNHDA, CDR2 SQIVND (reference sequence). As DNA, the CDR3 is TGTGCCAGTAGTTCCCCCCGTGGGGCGGGACGCACAGATACGCAGTATTTT. It yields the protein CASSSPRGAGRTDTQYF.

This clone has only one observation. This chain connects TRBV5-1 to TRBJ1-3; no firm D call. CDR1 SGHRS and CDR2 YFSETQ come from the germline V gene. CDR3 length: 16 amino acids. V was pared by 0 bases and J by 0 bases, with 10 bases between. The CDR3 region has the DNA TGCGCCAGCAGCTTGGCGGGATTTGACTCTGGAAACACCATATATTTT. Amino acid sequence: CASSLAGFDSGNTIYF.